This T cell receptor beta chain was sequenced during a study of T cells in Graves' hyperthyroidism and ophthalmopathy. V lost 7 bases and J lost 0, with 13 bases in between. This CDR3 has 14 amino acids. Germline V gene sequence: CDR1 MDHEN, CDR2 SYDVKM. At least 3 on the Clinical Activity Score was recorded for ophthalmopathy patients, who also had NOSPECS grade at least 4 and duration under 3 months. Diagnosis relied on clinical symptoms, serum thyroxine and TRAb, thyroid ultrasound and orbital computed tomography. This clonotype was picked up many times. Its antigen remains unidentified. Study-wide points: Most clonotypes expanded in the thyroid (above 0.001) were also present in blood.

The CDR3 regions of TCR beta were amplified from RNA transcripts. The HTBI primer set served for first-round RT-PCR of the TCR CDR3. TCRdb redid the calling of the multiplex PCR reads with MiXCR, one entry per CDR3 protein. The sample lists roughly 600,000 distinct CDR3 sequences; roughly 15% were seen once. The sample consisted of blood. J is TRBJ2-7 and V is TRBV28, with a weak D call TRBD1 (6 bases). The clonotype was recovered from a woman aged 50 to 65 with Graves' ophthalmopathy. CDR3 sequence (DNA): TGTGCCAGCAACGGGCCAGGGGACTCCTACGAGCAGTACTTC. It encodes CASNGPGDSYEQYF.